One and the same sample provided the 15 T cell receptor beta chains below, sequenced in a study of blood T cell repertoires in COVID-19. Sequencing was performed with immunoSEQ multiplex PCR; in TCRdb, only in-frame clones are kept and a portion is missing. The top ten hold roughly 5.2% of the sample, which has approximately 300,000 clones, 89% seen once. Material for sequencing was PBMCs or T cells enriched from blood (not recorded which). These receptors were obtained from a man aged 55 to 70 who had recovered from COVID-19.

Concerning this clone itself: One junction end disagrees with the germline gene, perhaps due to a read error. The chain uses TRBV29-1 and TRBJ2-2; D is uncertain. The CDR3 length is 14 residues. CDR1 is SQVTM and CDR2 is ANQGSEA in the germline V gene. The CDR3 nucleotides read TGCAGCGTTAAAGAGACAATCAACACCGGGGAGCTGTTTTTT. Residues: CSVKETINTGELFF.

The chain joins TRBV18 to TRBJ1-4, with a tentative D call TRBD1 (5 bases). The V gene's germline CDR1 is KGHSH and CDR2 LQKENI. The CDR3 has 16 residues. V was trimmed by 5 bases and J by 0 bases, leaving 13 bases between them. CDR3 loop: CASSKTASATNEKLFF. CDR3 nucleotide sequence: TGTGCCAGCTCAAAGACAGCTTCTGCAACTAATGAAAAACTGTTTTTT.

This rearrangement joins TRBV21-1 to TRBJ1-4. TRBV21-1 is a recognized pseudogene. The CDR3 totals 15 residues. CDR3 nucleotides: TGTGCCAGCAGCCCCCGGAGAGCAACTAATGAAAAACTGTTTTTT. It specifies CASSPRRATNEKLFF.

The chain couples TRBV27 to TRBJ1-2; 7 bases agree with TRBD1. J gave up 4 bases and V 6 bases, and 5 bases lay outside the gene matches. Germline V gene lookup returns CDR1 MNHEY and CDR2 SMNVEV (reference sequence). The CDR3 is made up of 13 amino acids. The CDR3 bases are TGTGCCAGCAGGGCCGACAGGGTCTATGGCTACACCTTC. This gives the protein CASRADRVYGYTF.

The chain carries TRBV7-2 and TRBJ2-3; maybe TRBD1 (6 bases). Germline V CDR1 and CDR2: SGHTA, FQGNSA. This CDR3 contains 14 residues. V was shortened by 2 bases and J by 3 bases, with 9 bases between the two germline ends. The CDR3 is CASSLNRDTDTQYF. The CDR3 DNA reads TGTGCCAGCAGCTTAAACAGGGATACAGATACGCAGTATTTT.

The gene calls are TRBV5-1 and TRBJ2-5; possible D gene TRBD2, 6 bases. There are 14 residues in the CDR3. Trimming took off 0 bases at V and 5 bases at J, with 11 bases between the two ends. Germline V lookup: CDR1 SGHRS, CDR2 YFSETQ. CDR3 loop: CASSLVPGRETQYF. The CDR3 DNA reads TGCGCCAGCAGCTTGGTCCCGGGGAGGGAGACCCAGTACTTC.

This chain links TRBV28 with TRBJ1-2; a weak D match, TRBD1 (6 bases). Trimming left V 8 bases short and J 4 bases short, with 11 bases between. The CDR3 totals 12 residues. The V gene's germline CDR1 is MDHEN and CDR2 SYDVKM. In DNA, the CDR3 is TGTGCCAGCCTTTCAGGGGTCTATGGCTACACCTTC. Translation: CASLSGVYGYTF.

The V and J genes are TRBV6-5 and TRBJ2-3, with TRBD2 matching over 9 bases. Germline lookup yields CDR1 MNHEY and CDR2 SVGAGI. This CDR3 has 15 residues. The ends lost 4 bases at V and 5 bases at J; junction bases unmatched: 7. The CDR3 nucleotides read TGTGCCAGCAGTTCTAGCGGGAACGATGTAGATACGCAGTATTTT. It encodes CASSSSGNDVDTQYF.

The V gene is TRBV29-1, the J gene TRBJ2-7; D remains unclear. CDR1 and CDR2 from the germline V gene are SQVTM and ANQGSEA. This CDR3 has 11 residues. V lost 6 bases and J lost 5, with 11 bases in between. The CDR3 reads CSVTGYDEQYF. Written as DNA, the CDR3 is TGCAGCGTAACCGGGTATGACGAGCAGTACTTC.

The chain combines TRBV5-1 with TRBJ2-1; D gene uncertain. Germline CDR1 reads SGHRS; CDR2 reads YFSETQ. Between the trimmed V and J ends, which lost 0 bases and 6 bases, there was a span of 10 bases. The length of the CDR3 is 14 residues. CDR3 nucleotides: TGCGCCAGCAGCTTGGACTCCCTGGTCAATGAGCAGTTCTTC. Translation: CASSLDSLVNEQFF.

The rearrangement uses TRBV18 and TRBJ2-1; 9 bases are shared with TRBD2. V dropped 6 bases and J dropped 3; count of bases not matched to a gene: 6. This CDR3 has 15 residues. Germline values: CDR1 KGHSH, CDR2 LQKENI. Here the CDR3 DNA reads TGTGCCAGCTCGCACAGCGGGGGGAACTACAATGAGCAGTTCTTC. As protein: CASSHSGGNYNEQFF.

The chain links TRBV28 to TRBJ1-5, with D tentatively TRBD1 (6 bases). Germline V CDR1 and CDR2: MDHEN, SYDVKM. CDR3 length equals 16 residues. Trimming removed 8 bases from V and 5 bases from J, with 22 bases in between. The CDR3 DNA reads TGTGCCAGCGGATCTGTCCAGGCGGGGGGCCATCAGCCCCAGCATTTT. This gives the protein CASGSVQAGGHQPQHF.

The V and J genes are TRBV21-1 and TRBJ2-3; the table's D call TRBD2 went unverified against the DNA. TRBV21-1 corresponds to a pseudogene. The CDR3 extends over 17 amino acids. The CDR3 reads CASSILGLAGGTDTQYF. The CDR3 DNA sequence: TGTGCCAGCAGCATTCTAGGACTAGCGGGAGGCACAGATACGCAGTATTTT.

A remark on this clone: The DNA is omitted, as the CDR3 cannot be located on it reliably, and the CDR3 follows TCRdb's listing. The chain carries TRBV4-2 and TRBJ2-7; the table assigns TRBD1, which was not confirmed against the DNA. CDR1 and CDR2 (germline): LGHNA, YNFKEQ. The CDR3 extends over 16 residues, inclusive of both ends. Here the CDR3 reads CASSNFRARETYEQYF.

The chain employs TRBV6-2 or TRBV6-3 and TRBJ2-5; D ambiguous. Deletions cut 5 bases from V and 5 bases from J, with 9 bases between. Germline CDR1 reads MNHEY; CDR2 reads SVGEGT. The CDR3 has 12 residues. Here the CDR3 reads CASSNSLETQYF. The CDR3 coding sequence is TGTGCCAGCAGTAACAGCCTGGAGACCCAGTACTTC.